Shown below are 7 T cell receptor beta chains from a single sample sequenced in a study of patients and donors after allogeneic stem cell transplantation. TCRdb itself ran the RT-PCR reads through MiXCR, one entry per CDR3 protein. The sample holds 7,300 or so distinct CDR3 sequences; roughly 13% are singletons and the top ten take 53%. The source material was blood, either unsorted or a sorted T cell fraction (not recorded which). The receptors derive from a human donor who was either an allogeneic HSCT recipient or a stem cell or donor lymphocyte infusion donor (not recorded which). It is not recorded whose cells these are; they may come from a transplant donor.

This clonotype has at least ten counts. The V and J genes are TRBV4-1 and TRBJ2-2; D is unclear. The CDR3 extends over 13 amino acids. The V gene lost 6 bases and the J gene lost 1 base, with 6 bases spanning the gap. Germline loops: CDR1 MGHRA, CDR2 YSYEKL. CDR3 sequence reads: CASSHENTGELFF. CDR3 sequence (DNA): TGCGCCAGCAGTCACGAGAACACCGGGGAGCTGTTTTTT.

This chain links TRBV6-2 or TRBV6-3 with TRBJ2-1, with TRBD2 matching 9 bases. J gave up 8 bases and V 5 bases, and 10 bases lay outside the gene matches. This CDR3 spans 15 amino acids. Germline lookup yields CDR1 MNHEY and CDR2 SVGEGT. CDR3 sequence: CASSRAGTSPHEQFF. In nucleotides, the CDR3 is TGTGCCAGCAGTCGGGCCGGGACTAGCCCTCATGAGCAGTTCTTC.

This chain links TRBV5-4 with TRBJ2-1; 8 bases are a match to TRBD1. The V and J ends lost 4 bases and 4 bases, in that order; junction bases with no gene match: 7. CDR1 and CDR2 (germline): SGHNT, YYREEE (reference sequence). The CDR3 is 15 amino acids. The CDR3 DNA reads as TGTGCCAGCAGCCACTCGGGACAGGCATACAATGAGCAGTTCTTC. Its protein product is CASSHSGQAYNEQFF.

This clonotype has at least ten counts. V gene TRBV7-9 combines with J gene TRBJ2-5, with 8 nucleotides matching TRBD1. J lost 0 bases, V lost 7 bases, and 7 bases had no gene match. CDR3 length equals 15 residues. The germline V gene has CDR1 SEHNR and CDR2 FQNEAQ (reference sequence). The CDR3 reads CASNPGQEYQETQYF. CDR3 nucleotides: TGTGCCAGCAACCCGGGACAGGAGTACCAAGAGACCCAGTACTTC.

As for this clonotype: Possible read error: a much larger clone is one base away. This CDR3 fails to terminate in the conserved phenylalanine or tryptophan, so it likely reflects a read error. This chain joins TRBV15 and TRBJ2-3; TRBD2 matches 7 bases. The length of the CDR3 is 16 residues. V trimming: 0 bases; J trimming: 3 bases; junction bases outside the gene matches: 6. The germline V gene has CDR1 LNHNV and CDR2 YYDKDF (reference sequence). In DNA, the CDR3 is TGTGCCACCAGCAGAGATCGGGCGGGAGCAACAGATACGCAGTATTCT. As protein: CATSRDRAGATDTQYS.

This clonotype has a handful of counts. The chain uses TRBV19 and TRBJ1-1; the D gene is possibly TRBD1 (5 bases). The V gene lost 5 bases and the J gene lost 6 bases, with 19 bases spanning the gap. This CDR3 is built from 15 residues. Germline loops: CDR1 LNHDA, CDR2 SQIVND (reference sequence). In DNA form, the CDR3 reads TGTGCCAGTAGTGCCCGGGACCCCGGGGTTCCTGAAGCTTTCTTT. This encodes CASSARDPGVPEAFF.

This clonotype was picked up many times. The rearrangement joins TRBV7-9 to TRBJ1-5; the match to TRBD1 covers 9 bases. After removal of 7 bases from V and 1 base from J, the junction contained 8 bases not matched to a gene. Germline values: CDR1 SEHNR, CDR2 FQNEAQ (reference sequence). The CDR3 runs to 16 residues. CDR3 bases: TGTGCCAGCACCATAACGGGACAGGGCAGCAATCAGCCCCAGCATTTT. Residues: CASTITGQGSNQPQHF.